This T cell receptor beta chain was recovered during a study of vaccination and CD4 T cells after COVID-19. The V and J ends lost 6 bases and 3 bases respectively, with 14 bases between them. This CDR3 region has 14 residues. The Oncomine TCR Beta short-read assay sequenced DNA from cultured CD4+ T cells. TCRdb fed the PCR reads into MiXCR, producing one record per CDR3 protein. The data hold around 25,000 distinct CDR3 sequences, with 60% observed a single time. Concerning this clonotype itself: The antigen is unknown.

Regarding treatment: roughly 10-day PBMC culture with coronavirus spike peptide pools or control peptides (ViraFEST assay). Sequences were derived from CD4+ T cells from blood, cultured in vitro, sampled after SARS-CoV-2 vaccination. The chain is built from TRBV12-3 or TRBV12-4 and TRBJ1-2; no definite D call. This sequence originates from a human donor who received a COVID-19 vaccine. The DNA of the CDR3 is TGTGCCAGCAGCCGTGGCTGGGTTGACTATGGCTACACCTTC. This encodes CASSRGWVDYGYTF.